This note documents a single T cell receptor beta chain sequence. Its antigen has not been determined. The sample holds no much larger clone one base away, and base qualities are not on file. The donors were included in the validation cohort of 120 subjects, a group kept apart from the approximately 700-subject first cohort. Library creation used the immunoSEQ multiplex PCR assay. The paper's processing steps were these. A statistical classification framework was developed to diagnose cytomegalovirus status using the catalog of TCR beta chain sequences. This immuneACCESS table, as held by TCRdb, lists in-frame sequences with V and J called but not all clones. Of the missing ones, under half trace to an unresolved V gene in checked studies; the others have no known cause. That table supplies the V and J calls and clone size; D and trimming were determined from the DNA. In this sample the table shows under 200,000 clones, roughly 89% of which occur a single time. Together, the top ten hold 4.2% of the sample.

The sample comes from a study of cytomegalovirus exposure and HLA in healthy donors (dated 2017 in TCRdb). Some background on the complete study: The roughly 700 repertoires of the first cohort and the approximately 130 validation repertoires were produced on the same platform, according to a later analysis. In addition to the first cohort of roughly 670 subjects, a separate validation cohort of 100 to 150 different subjects was used. The study aimed to test whether cataloging public T cell receptors could reveal signatures of past pathogen exposure. To predict cytomegalovirus infection status, the study combined high-throughput TCR immunosequencing, statistical association of individual TCRs with disease status, and machine learning. Overall results and qualifications from the work: While some public TCRs were present in many individuals, most TCR sequences turned up only very rarely across donors. In a later analysis, TCRs clustered in the first cohort were found to also tend to co-occur in the approximately 120 validation repertoires, with about 94% of cluster scores above 0. The study gave a list of roughly 150 TCR beta chains associated with cytomegalovirus. According to the authors, the approach could potentially be generalized to other disease states and immunological phenotypes. Three of the identified cytomegalovirus-associated TCR beta chains were confirmed in vitro to be specific for cytomegalovirus antigens. The classifier was reported to diagnose cytomegalovirus status with high specificity and sensitivity in both the original and validation cohorts. A later analysis had no HLA typing for the validation cohort, so co-occurrence there was scored across all 110 or so repertoires.

The CDR3, cysteine through phenylalanine, is 17 amino acids long. The read is trimmed to its CDR3 DNA, 51 bases read in frame from base 1. V trim: 4 bases; J trim: 7 bases; unmatched bases: 15. For CDR1 and CDR2, the germline V gene lists SGHDT and YYEEEE. The chain uses TRBV5-6 and TRBJ1-5; TRBD1 matches 9 bases in the middle. Sequencing used PBMCs. The sequence derives from a man aged 18 to 35 in good health and CMV-seropositive. The CDR3 protein sequence reads: CASSKSQGQGFLQPQHF. The sequence in DNA is TGTGCCAGCAGCAAATCCCAGGGACAGGGTTTTTTACAGCCCCAGCATTTT.